Presented here are 10 T cell receptor beta chains from one specimen sequenced in a study of yellow fever vaccine responses in identical twins. TCRdb re-analysed the RT-PCR reads in MiXCR, keeping a single row per CDR3 protein. The repertoire holds 8,300 or so distinct CDR3 sequences, with around 80% as singletons. Sequenced material: T cells from blood (PBMCs), unsorted or a sorted subset (not recorded which), taken before or after yellow fever vaccination (not recorded which). The receptors were sampled from a woman aged 18-35 years who received the yellow fever vaccine.

The V gene is TRBV2, the J gene TRBJ1-1; 8 bases agree with TRBD1. The CDR3 sequence is 15 residues long. In germline, CDR1 is SNHLY, CDR2 FYNNEI. V was pared by 5 bases and J by 5 bases, with 10 bases of the junction left unmatched. The CDR3 DNA reads as TGTGCCAGCAGTATACTACAGGGGGGAGCGACTGAAGCTTTCTTT. This gives the protein CASSILQGGATEAFF. Supplemented by reference TRBV2 and TRBJ1-1, the full variable domain reads EPEVTQTPSHQVTQMGQEVILRCVPISNHLYFYWYRQILGQKVEFLVSFYNNEISEKSEIFDDQFSVERPDGSNFTLKIRSTKLEDSAMYFCASSILQGGATEAFFGQGTRLTVV.

This clonotype was seen only once. The CDR3 coding sequence is TGTGCCAGCAGCGACCCCACCCTAGCGGGGACCTCCGGGGAGCTGTTTTTT. Amino acids: CASSDPTLAGTSGELFF. The genes are TRBV11-1 and TRBJ2-2; 9 positions match TRBD2. Losses at the gene ends were 5 bases for V and 6 bases for J; bases not matched to a gene: 13. The CDR3 runs to 17 residues. Germline V CDR1 and CDR2: SGHAT, FQDESV (reference sequence).

This chain uses TRBV7-3 with TRBJ2-1; the D is unclear. This CDR3 contains 15 residues. The V gene lost 1 base and the J gene lost 3 bases, with 10 bases spanning the gap. Germline lookup yields CDR1 SGHTA and CDR2 FQGTGA. CDR3 bases: TGTGCCAGCAGCTTAATCGGGCCAAACTACAATGAGCAGTTCTTC. It translates to CASSLIGPNYNEQFF.

This chain connects TRBV6-5 to TRBJ1-5; D remains unclear. The CDR3 contains 18 residues. Germline CDR1 MNHEY, CDR2 SVGAGI. V shed 0 bases and J shed 2 bases, with 17 bases lying between them. The DNA for the CDR3 is TGTGCCAGCAGTTACTCGAATCCCCCAAAAGATGGCAATCAGCCCCAGCATTTT. Its protein product is CASSYSNPPKDGNQPQHF.

V gene TRBV18 combines with J gene TRBJ1-5; D not resolved. CDR1 and CDR2 (germline): KGHSH, LQKENI. The CDR3 sequence is 13 residues long. V was pared by 3 bases and J by 5 bases, with 8 bases between. The chain's CDR3 is CASSPHSDQPQHF. The CDR3 nucleotides read TGTGCCAGCTCACCCCATTCGGATCAGCCCCAGCATTTT.

V and J are TRBV2 and TRBJ2-1, with 14 nucleotides matching TRBD2. Per the germline V gene, CDR1 is SNHLY and CDR2 is FYNNEI. The CDR3 totals 14 residues. The V segment lost 8 bases and the J segment 9 bases; nucleotides outside the gene matches: 6. This CDR3 is CASLTSGRGAEQFF. The DNA for the CDR3 is TGTGCCAGCCTGACTAGCGGGAGGGGAGCTGAGCAGTTCTTC.

The V call is TRBV5-5, the J call TRBJ1-1, with 8 bases lining up with TRBD1. The CDR3 runs 16 residues. V shed 2 bases, J shed 0 bases, and the junction held 6 bases outside the gene matches. CDR1 SGHKS and CDR2 YYEKEE come from the germline V gene (reference sequence). In DNA, the CDR3 is TGTGCCAGCAGCTTTATGCAGGGGGCTTTGAACACTGAAGCTTTCTTT. It codes for CASSFMQGALNTEAFF. The whole variable domain, remainder taken from reference TRBV5-5 and TRBJ1-1, is DAGVTQSPTHLIKTRGQQVTLRCSPISGHKSVSWYQQVLGQGPQFIFQYYEKEERGRGNFPDRFSARQFPNYSSELNVNALLLGDSALYLCASSFMQGALNTEAFFGQGTRLTVV.

The CDR3 is CASSPRQDTEAFF. CDR3 coding DNA: TGTGCCAGCAGTCCTCGACAGGACACTGAAGCTTTCTTT. The V gene is TRBV6-1, the J gene TRBJ1-1; possibly TRBD1 for D (6 bases). V dropped 5 bases and J dropped 3 bases, with 10 bases sitting between them. CDR1 and CDR2 (germline): MNHNS, SASEGT. CDR3 length equals 13 residues.

This clonotype was counted only a few times. The gene calls are TRBV12-3 or TRBV12-4 and TRBJ1-1, with D possibly being TRBD1 (5 bases). The CDR3 runs 15 residues. V was shortened by 3 bases and J by 3 bases, with 14 bases between the two germline ends. CDR3 bases: TGTGCCAGCAGTTTTGGTGCAGGGATTTACACTGAAGCTTTCTTT. It translates to CASSFGAGIYTEAFF.

The table lists this clonotype with a count of one. V gene TRBV11-3 combines with J gene TRBJ2-1; the D gene could be TRBD1 or TRBD2 (7 bases each). V lost 2 bases and J 8 bases, leaving 16 bases between the germline ends. The germline V gene encodes CDR1 SGHNT and CDR2 YENEEA. This CDR3 contains 15 residues. The DNA for the CDR3 is TGTGCCAGCAGCTTACAGGGGGGGCCTTGGGATGAGCAGTTCTTC. It specifies CASSLQGGPWDEQFF.